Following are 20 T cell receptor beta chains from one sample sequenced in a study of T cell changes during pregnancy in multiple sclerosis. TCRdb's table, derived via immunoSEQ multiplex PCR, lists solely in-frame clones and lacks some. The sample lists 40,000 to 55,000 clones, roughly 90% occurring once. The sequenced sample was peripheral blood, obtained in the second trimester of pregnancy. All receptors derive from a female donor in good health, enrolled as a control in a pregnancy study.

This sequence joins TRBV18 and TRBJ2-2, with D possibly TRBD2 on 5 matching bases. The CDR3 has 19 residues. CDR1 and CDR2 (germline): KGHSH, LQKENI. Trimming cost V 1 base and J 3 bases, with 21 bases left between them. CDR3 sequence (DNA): TGTGCCAGCTCACCACTCCACCGCCCCGCACTAGACGACACCGGGGAGCTGTTTTTT. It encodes CASSPLHRPALDDTGELFF. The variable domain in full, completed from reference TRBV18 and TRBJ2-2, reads NAGVMQNPRHLVRRRGQEARLRCSPMKGHSHVYWYRQLPEEGLKFMVYLQKENIIDESGMPKERFSAEFPKEGPSILRIQQVVRGDSAAYFCASSPLHRPALDDTGELFFGEGSRLTVL.

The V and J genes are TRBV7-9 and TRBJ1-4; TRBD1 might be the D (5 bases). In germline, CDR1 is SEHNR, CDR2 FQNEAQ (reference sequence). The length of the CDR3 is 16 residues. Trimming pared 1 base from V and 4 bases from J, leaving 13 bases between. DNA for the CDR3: TGTGCCAGCAGCTTAGGTTATTCTGACAGTAATGAAAAACTGTTTTTT. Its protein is CASSLGYSDSNEKLFF.

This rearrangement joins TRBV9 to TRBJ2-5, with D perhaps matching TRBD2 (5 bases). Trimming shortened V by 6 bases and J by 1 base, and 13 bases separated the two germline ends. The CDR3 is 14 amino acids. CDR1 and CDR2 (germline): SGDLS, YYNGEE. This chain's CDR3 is CASNPGLRQETQYF. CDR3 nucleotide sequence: TGTGCCAGCAACCCCGGACTGCGCCAAGAGACCCAGTACTTC.

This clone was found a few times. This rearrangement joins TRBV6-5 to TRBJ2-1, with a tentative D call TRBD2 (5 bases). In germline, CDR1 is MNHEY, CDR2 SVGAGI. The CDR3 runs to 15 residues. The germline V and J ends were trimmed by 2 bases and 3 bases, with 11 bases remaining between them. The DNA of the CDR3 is TGTGCCAGCAGTTACGGGGAGTTGGGCTACAATGAGCAGTTCTTC. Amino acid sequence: CASSYGELGYNEQFF.

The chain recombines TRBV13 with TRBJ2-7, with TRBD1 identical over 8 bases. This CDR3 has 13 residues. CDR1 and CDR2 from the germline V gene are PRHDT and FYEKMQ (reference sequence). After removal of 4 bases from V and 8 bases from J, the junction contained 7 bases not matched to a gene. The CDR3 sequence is CASSSTGDLQQYF. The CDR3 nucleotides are TGTGCCAGCAGCTCGACAGGGGACCTCCAGCAGTACTTC.

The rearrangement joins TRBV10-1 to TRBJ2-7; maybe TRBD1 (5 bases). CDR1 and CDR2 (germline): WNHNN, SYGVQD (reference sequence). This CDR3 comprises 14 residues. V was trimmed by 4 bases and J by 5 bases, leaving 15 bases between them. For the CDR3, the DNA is TGCGCCAGCAGTGCTCGCTCCAGGGTCAACGAGCAGTACTTC. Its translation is CASSARSRVNEQYF.

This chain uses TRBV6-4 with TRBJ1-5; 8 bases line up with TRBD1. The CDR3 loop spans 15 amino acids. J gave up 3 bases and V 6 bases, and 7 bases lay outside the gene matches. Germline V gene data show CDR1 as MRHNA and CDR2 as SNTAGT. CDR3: CASRKAGGYNQPQHF. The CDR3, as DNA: TGTGCCAGCAGAAAAGCAGGGGGCTACAATCAGCCCCAGCATTTT.

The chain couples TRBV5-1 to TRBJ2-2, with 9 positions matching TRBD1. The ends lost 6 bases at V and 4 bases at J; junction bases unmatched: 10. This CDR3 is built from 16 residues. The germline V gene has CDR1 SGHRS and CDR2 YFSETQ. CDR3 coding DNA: TGCGCCAGCACCCCCCGGACAGGGGTCCTCACCGGGGAGCTGTTTTTT. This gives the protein CASTPRTGVLTGELFF.

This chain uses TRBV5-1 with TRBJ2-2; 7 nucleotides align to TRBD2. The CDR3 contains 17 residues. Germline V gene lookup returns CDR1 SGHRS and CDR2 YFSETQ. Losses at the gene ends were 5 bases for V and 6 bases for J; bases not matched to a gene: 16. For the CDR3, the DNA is TGCGCCAGCAGGTTCTCGCCGGGCCGCGGACTAGCCGGGGAGCTGTTTTTT. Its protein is CASRFSPGRGLAGELFF.

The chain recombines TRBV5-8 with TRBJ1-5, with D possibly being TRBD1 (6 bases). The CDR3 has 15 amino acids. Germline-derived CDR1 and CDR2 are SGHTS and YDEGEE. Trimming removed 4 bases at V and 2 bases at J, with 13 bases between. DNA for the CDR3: TGTGCCAGCAGCACCCGCGCAGGGGGCAATCAGCCCCAGCATTTT. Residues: CASSTRAGGNQPQHF. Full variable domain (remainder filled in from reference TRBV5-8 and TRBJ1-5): EAGVTQSPTHLIKTRGQQATLRCSPISGHTSVYWYQQALGLGLQFLLWYDEGEERNRGNFPPRFSGRQFPNYSSELNVNALELEDSALYLCASSTRAGGNQPQHFGDGTRLSIL.

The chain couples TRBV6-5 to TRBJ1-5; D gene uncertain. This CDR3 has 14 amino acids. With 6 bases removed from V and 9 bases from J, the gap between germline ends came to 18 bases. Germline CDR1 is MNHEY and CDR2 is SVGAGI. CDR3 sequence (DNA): TGTGCCAGCAGCCAGACGCACTTAGAGGGGCCCCAGCATTTT. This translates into CASSQTHLEGPQHF.

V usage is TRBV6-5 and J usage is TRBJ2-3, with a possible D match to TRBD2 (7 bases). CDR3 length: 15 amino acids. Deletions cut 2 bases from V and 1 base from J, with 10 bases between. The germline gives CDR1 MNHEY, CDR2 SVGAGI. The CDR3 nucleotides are TGTGCCAGCAGTTACGGGGGGGCAGGCACAGATACGCAGTATTTT. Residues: CASSYGGAGTDTQYF.

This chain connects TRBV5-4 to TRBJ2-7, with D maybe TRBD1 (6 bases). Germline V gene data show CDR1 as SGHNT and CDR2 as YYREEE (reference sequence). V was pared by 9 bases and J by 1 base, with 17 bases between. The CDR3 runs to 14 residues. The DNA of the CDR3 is TGTGCCACCCGACGAGCAGGGGAATCCTACGAGCAGTACTTC. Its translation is CATRRAGESYEQYF.

As DNA, the CDR3 is TGTGCCAGCTCACTAGCGGCAAACACCGGGGAGCTGTTTTTT. Translation: CASSLAANTGELFF. This rearrangement joins TRBV18 to TRBJ2-2; D is perhaps TRBD2 (6 bases). The CDR3 has 14 residues. Deletions cut 4 bases from V and 2 bases from J, with 8 bases between. CDR1 is KGHSH, CDR2 LQKENI, per germline. Together with reference TRBV18 and TRBJ2-2, the CDR3 gives the full variable domain: NAGVMQNPRHLVRRRGQEARLRCSPMKGHSHVYWYRQLPEEGLKFMVYLQKENIIDESGMPKERFSAEFPKEGPSILRIQQVVRGDSAAYFCASSLAANTGELFFGEGSRLTVL.

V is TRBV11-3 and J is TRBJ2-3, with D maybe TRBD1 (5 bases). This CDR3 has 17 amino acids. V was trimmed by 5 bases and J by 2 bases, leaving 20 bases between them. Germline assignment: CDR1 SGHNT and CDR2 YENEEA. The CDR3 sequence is CASSKGDRDSTTDTQYF. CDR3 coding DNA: TGTGCCAGCAGCAAAGGGGATAGGGATTCGACCACAGATACGCAGTATTTT. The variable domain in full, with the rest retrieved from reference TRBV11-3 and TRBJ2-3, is EAGVVQSPRYKIIEKKQPVAFWCNPISGHNTLYWYLQNLGQGPELLIRYENEEAVDDSQLPKDRFSAERLKGVDSTLKIQPAELGDSAVYLCASSKGDRDSTTDTQYFGPGTRLTVL.

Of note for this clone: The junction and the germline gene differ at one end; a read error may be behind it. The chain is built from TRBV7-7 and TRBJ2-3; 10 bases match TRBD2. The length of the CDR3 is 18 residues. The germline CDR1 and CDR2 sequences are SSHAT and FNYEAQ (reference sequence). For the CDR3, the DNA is TGTGCTAGCAGCTTAGAAGGGGCTACTAGCGGGGATACAGATACGCAGTATTTT. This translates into CASSLEGATSGDTDTQYF. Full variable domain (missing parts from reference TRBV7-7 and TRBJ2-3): GAGVSQSPRYKVTKRGQDVTLRCDPISSHATLYWYQQALGQGPEFLTYFNYEAQPDKSGLPSDRFSAERPEGSISTLTIQRTEQRDSAMYRCASSLEGATSGDTDTQYFGPGTRLTVL.

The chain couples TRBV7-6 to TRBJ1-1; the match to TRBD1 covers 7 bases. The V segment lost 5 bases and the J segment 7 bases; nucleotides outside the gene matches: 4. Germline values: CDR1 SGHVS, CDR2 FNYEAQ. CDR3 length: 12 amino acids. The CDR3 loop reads CASSPGGNEAFF. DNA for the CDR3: TGTGCCAGCAGCCCAGGGGGAAATGAAGCTTTCTTT.

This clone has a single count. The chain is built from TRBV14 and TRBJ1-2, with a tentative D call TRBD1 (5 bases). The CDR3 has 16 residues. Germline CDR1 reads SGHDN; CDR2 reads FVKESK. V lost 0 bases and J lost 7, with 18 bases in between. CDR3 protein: CASSQDISSGEGGYTF. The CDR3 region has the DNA TGTGCCAGCAGCCAAGATATTTCTTCGGGGGAGGGTGGCTACACCTTC.

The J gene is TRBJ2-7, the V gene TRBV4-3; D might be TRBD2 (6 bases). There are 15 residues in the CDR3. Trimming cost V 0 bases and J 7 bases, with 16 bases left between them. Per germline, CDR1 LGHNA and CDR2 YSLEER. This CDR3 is CASSQESGGIREQYF. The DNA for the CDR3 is TGCGCCAGCAGCCAAGAGAGCGGAGGGATCAGAGAGCAGTACTTC.

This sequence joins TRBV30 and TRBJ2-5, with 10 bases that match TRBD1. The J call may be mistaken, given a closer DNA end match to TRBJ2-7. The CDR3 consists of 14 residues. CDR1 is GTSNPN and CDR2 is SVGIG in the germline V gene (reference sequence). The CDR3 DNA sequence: TGTGCCTGGAGTGCTTCCTGGACAGGGGGCGAGCAGTACTTC. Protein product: CAWSASWTGGEQYF.